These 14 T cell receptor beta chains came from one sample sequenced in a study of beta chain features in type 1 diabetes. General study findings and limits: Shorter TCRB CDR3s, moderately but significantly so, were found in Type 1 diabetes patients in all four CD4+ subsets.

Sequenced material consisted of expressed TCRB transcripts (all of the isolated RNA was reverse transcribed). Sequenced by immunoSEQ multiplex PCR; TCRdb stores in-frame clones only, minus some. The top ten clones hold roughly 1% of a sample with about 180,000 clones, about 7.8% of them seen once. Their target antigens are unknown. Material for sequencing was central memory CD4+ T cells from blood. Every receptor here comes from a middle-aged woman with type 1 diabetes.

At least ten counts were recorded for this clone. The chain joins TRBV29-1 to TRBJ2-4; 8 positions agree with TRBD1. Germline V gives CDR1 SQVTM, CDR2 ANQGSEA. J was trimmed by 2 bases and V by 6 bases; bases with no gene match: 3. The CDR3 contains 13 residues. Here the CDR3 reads CSVGQGTKNIQYF. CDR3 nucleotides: TGCAGCGTCGGACAGGGAACCAAAAACATTCAGTACTTC.

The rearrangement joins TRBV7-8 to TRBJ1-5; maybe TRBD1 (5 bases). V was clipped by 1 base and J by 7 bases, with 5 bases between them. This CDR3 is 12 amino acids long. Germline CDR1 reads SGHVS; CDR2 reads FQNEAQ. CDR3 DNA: TGTGCCAGCAGCTTAGAGGGGCAGCCCCAGCATTTT. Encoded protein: CASSLEGQPQHF.

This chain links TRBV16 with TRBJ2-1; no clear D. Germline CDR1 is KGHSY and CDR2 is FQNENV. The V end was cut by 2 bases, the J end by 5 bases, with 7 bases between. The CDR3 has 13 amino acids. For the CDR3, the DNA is TGTGCCAGCAGCCAAATTTCCGACAATGAGCAGTTCTTC. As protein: CASSQISDNEQFF.

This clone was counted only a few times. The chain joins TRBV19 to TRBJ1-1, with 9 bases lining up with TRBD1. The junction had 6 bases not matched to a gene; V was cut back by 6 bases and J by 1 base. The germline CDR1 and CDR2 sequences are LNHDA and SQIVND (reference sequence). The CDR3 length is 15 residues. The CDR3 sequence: CASSSQGAANTEAFF. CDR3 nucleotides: TGTGCCAGTAGCTCACAGGGGGCGGCGAACACTGAAGCTTTCTTT.

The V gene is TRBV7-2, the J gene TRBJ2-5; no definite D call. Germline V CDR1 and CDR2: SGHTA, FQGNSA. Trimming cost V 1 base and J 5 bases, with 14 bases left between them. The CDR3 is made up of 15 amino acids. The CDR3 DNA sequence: TGTGCCAGCAGCTTAGGGCAGGTCCCCGCGGAGACCCAGTACTTC. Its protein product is CASSLGQVPAETQYF.

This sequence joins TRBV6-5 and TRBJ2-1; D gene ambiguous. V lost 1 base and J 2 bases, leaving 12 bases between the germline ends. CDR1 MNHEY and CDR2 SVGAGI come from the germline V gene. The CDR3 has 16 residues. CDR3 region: CASSYWRRTTYNEQFF. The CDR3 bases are TGTGCCAGCAGTTACTGGAGACGCACTACCTACAATGAGCAGTTCTTC.

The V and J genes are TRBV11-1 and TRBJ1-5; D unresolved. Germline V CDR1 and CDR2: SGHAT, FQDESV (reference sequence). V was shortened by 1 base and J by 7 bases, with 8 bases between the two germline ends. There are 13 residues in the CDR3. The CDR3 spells CASSLEPTQPQHF. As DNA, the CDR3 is TGTGCCAGCAGCTTAGAGCCCACCCAGCCCCAGCATTTT.

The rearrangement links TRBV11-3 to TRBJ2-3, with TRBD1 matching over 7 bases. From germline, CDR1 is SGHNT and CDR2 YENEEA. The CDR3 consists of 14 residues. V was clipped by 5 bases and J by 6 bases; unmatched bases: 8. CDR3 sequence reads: CASSPGTVQDTQYF. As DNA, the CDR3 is TGTGCCAGCAGCCCCGGGACAGTTCAGGATACGCAGTATTTT.

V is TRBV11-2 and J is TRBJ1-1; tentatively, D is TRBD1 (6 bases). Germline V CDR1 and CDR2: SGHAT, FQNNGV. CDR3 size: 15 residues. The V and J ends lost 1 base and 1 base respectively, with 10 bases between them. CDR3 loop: CASSLARRGNTEAFF. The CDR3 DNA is TGTGCCAGCAGCTTAGCCCGCAGGGGGAACACTGAAGCTTTCTTT.

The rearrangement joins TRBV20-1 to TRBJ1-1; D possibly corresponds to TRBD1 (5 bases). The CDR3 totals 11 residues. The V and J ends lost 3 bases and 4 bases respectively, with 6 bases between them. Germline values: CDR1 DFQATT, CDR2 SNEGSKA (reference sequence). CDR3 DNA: TGCAGTGCTAGCGGGGGCACTGAAGCTTTCTTT. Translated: CSASGGTEAFF.

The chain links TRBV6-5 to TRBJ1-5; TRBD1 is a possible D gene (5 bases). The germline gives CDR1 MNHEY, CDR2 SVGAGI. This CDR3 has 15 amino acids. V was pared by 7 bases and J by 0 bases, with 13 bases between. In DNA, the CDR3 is TGTGCCAGCACGATGAGGAGGGGTAGCAATCAGCCCCAGCATTTT. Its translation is CASTMRRGSNQPQHF.

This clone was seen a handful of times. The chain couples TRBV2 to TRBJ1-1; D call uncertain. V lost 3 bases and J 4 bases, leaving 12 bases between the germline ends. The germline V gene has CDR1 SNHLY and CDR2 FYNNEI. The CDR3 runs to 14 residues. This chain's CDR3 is CASSEHGEATEAFF. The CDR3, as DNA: TGTGCCAGCAGTGAGCACGGAGAGGCCACTGAAGCTTTCTTT.

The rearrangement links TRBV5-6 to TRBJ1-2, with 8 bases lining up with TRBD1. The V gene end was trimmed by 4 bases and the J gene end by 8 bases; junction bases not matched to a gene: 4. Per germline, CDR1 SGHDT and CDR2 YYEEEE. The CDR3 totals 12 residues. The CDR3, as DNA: TGTGCCAGCAGCAGGACAGGGACAGGCTACACCTTC. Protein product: CASSRTGTGYTF.

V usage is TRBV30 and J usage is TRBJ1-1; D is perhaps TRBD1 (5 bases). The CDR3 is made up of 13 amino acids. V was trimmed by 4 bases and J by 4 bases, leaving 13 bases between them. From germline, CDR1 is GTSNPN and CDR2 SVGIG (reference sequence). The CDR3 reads CAWTYGRGTEAFF. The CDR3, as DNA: TGTGCCTGGACCTACGGAAGGGGCACTGAAGCTTTCTTT.